The clone carrying this T cell receptor (beta chain) was seen a few times. What it binds is not known. The CDR3 covers 15 residues. Trimming cost V 5 bases and J 2 bases, with 15 bases left between them. CDR1 MGHRA and CDR2 YSYEKL come from the germline V gene. iRepertoire HTBI primers and Arm-PCR of CDR3 regions built TCR beta libraries. MiXCR, applied by TCRdb to the multiplex PCR reads, yields one record per CDR3 protein. Here the sample spans roughly 400,000 distinct CDR3 sequences, around a fifth being singletons. Specified time point: persistent/refractory GD, antithyroid drugs over 5 years with positive TRAb. PBMC-derived RNA was used for the TCR library. Collection of peripheral blood (about 10 milliliters) was done using EDTA tubes. This specimen comes from a study of regulatory T cells in long-lasting Graves disease. Broader study findings: Persistent Graves' patients possessed reduced TCR diversity relative to recently diagnosed ones. It was possible that the small sample size reduced accuracy.

This rearrangement joins TRBV4-1 to TRBJ2-5; D might be TRBD2 (5 bases). Sequenced here: peripheral blood mononuclear cells (PBMCs), sampled when the disease was refractory, from a patient treated with antithyroid drugs. The receptor comes from a female donor with Graves disease. In DNA form, the CDR3 reads TGCGCCAGCAGCTTAAGCAGCGGAACACAAGAGACCCAGTACTTC. Protein product: CASSLSSGTQETQYF.